The rows below give T cell receptor beta chains drawn from one sample of a study of blood T cells in healthy people across ages. TCRdb independently ran MiXCR on the 5' RACE reads; one entry per CDR3 protein. The profile shows about 1.1 million distinct CDR3 sequences, 35% to 40% of them singletons. Sequencing was done on a sample of blood. The receptors stem from a man aged 18 to 30 in good health. Each CDR3 is given without its conserved first and last residue. The order of the fields is V gene, CDR3 protein.

>TRBV4-1
ASSQDLAVHGEQF
>TRBV2
ASMGRVNYGYT
>TRBV20-1
SARVVRQDPNYGYT
>TRBV28
ASSPGQLHRVEKLF
>TRBV9
ASSVSTEETQY
>TRBV7-9
ASSLGTARLEQF
>TRBV12-3/TRBV12-4
ASSLWENYGYT
>TRBV4-1
ASSQAFLEVQY
>TRBV20-1
SAVTGGFPYNEQF
>TRBV20-1
SARDPGGSSYEQY
>TRBV12-3/TRBV12-4
ASSASPPGQGFNEAF
>TRBV7-3
ASSAQSNQPQH
>TRBV6-6
ASSYPEQGSTGELF
>TRBV7-9
ASSLSPGLVANEQF
>TRBV27
ASSTGHGLEANYGYT
>TRBV6-6
ASSPLPDTQY
>TRBV12-3/TRBV12-4
ATGKEGGNRPQH
>TRBV12-3/TRBV12-4
AGSSGQGEQY
>TRBV7-2
ASSSIGEGEKLF
>TRBV5-1
ASTSGLYRRSNEQY
>TRBV24-1
ATSQSGGFTDTQY
>TRBV2
ASSVGEETQY
>TRBV6-5
ASSYLGQGVANYGYT
>TRBV5-1
ASSPSRNNEQF
>TRBV20-1
SARAGNEKLF
>TRBV7-9
ASSLVRGLDEQF
>TRBV20-1
SAQLQGGNTEAF
>TRBV28
ASSAGLTQETQY
>TRBV27
ASSLTNSYDEQF
>TRBV28
ATRPGLNEKLF
>TRBV11-2
ASSSTRRGSDLYGYT
>TRBV3-1
ASSQLEGDLDEQY
>TRBV7-3
ASSLKGGLSTDTQY
>TRBV20-1
SARPGGYGYA
>TRBV3-1
ASSQDRAAIGPQH
>TRBV25-1
ASSEGEETQY
>TRBV27
ASSFLGGTNTEAF
>TRBV7-9
ASSSDSQFEAF
>TRBV5-4
ASSADPGQTNEKLF
>TRBV6-5
ASRSAAGTGDEKLF
>TRBV28
ASSSPDGINYGYT
>TRBV6-2/TRBV6-3
ASSYSRVLGGDEQY
>TRBV5-1
ASGLAVITDTQY
>TRBV12-3/TRBV12-4
ASSVQGGTGNTIY
>TRBV20-1
SAISRGKGTEAF
>TRBV4-1
ASSQDPGSLGYT
>TRBV2
AGNRDEVETQY